This is a list of T cell receptor beta chains from one sample in a study of long-term antiretroviral therapy in people with HIV. Assay used: immunoSEQ multiplex PCR; TCRdb lists only in-frame clones, some missing. This sample has approximately 15,000 clones, with 80% found just once. The material sequenced was unsorted PBMCs, taken 0.1 years before starting antiretroviral therapy. The source is a man between 18 and 35 years old with HIV. Both conserved end residues are part of each CDR3. The D gene is left open where the match is weak. The size entry is marked missing in some rows and otherwise reads once, few, many or a size class.

D gene: TRBD1; V gene: TRBV7-3; clone size: NA; J gene: TRBJ2-3; CDR3 protein: CASSLTGGRTTDTQYF; CDR3 DNA: TGTGCCAGCAGCTTAACAGGGGGCCGGACAACAGATACGCAGTATTTT
D gene: NA; V gene: TRBV19; clone size: NA; J gene: TRBJ1-5; CDR3 protein: CASSIATADQPQHF; CDR3 DNA: TGTGCCAGTAGTATAGCGACAGCTGATCAGCCCCAGCATTTT
D gene: NA; V gene: TRBV7-9; clone size: NA; J gene: TRBJ2-6; CDR3 protein: CASGAGANVLTF; CDR3 DNA: TGTGCCAGCGGCGCTGGGGCCAACGTCCTGACTTTC
D gene: TRBD2; V gene: TRBV2; clone size: NA; J gene: TRBJ2-3; CDR3 protein: CASVPPGLAGPVVQYF; CDR3 DNA: TGTGCCAGCGTTCCACCGGGACTAGCGGGGCCCGTCGTGCAGTATTTT
D gene: NA; V gene: TRBV1; clone size: NA; J gene: TRBJ2-2; CDR3 protein: CTSSQVAGTSGRKPSGTGELFF; CDR3 DNA: TGCACCAGCAGCCAAGTCGCCGGGACTAGCGGGAGGAAACCTTCGGGCACCGGGGAGCTGTTTTTT
D gene: NA; V gene: TRBV11-2; clone size: NA; J gene: TRBJ1-2; CDR3 protein: CASSLDPSGAGGYTF; CDR3 DNA: TGTGCCAGCAGCTTAGATCCCTCAGGGGCGGGTGGCTACACCTTC
D gene: NA; V gene: TRBV13; clone size: NA; J gene: TRBJ2-3; CDR3 protein: CASSSDLSSTDTQYF; CDR3 DNA: TGTGCCAGCAGCTCGGACTTATCTAGCACAGATACGCAGTATTTT
D gene: TRBD1; V gene: TRBV28; clone size: NA; J gene: TRBJ2-7; CDR3 protein: CASSSSGTGSYEQYF; CDR3 DNA: TGTGCCAGCAGTTCCTCCGGGACAGGGAGCTACGAGCAGTACTTC
D gene: NA; V gene: TRBV14; clone size: NA; J gene: TRBJ2-1; CDR3 protein: CASSQRGLTYNEQFF; CDR3 DNA: TGTGCCAGCAGCCAACGGGGCCTGACCTACAATGAGCAGTTCTTC
D gene: NA; V gene: TRBV11-2; clone size: few; J gene: TRBJ1-2; CDR3 protein: CASSLAYGASGYTF; CDR3 DNA: TGTGCCAGCAGCTTAGCTTATGGGGCCAGCGGCTACACCTTC
D gene: TRBD1; V gene: TRBV18; clone size: NA; J gene: TRBJ2-5; CDR3 protein: CASSPRSYLLDRAETQYF; CDR3 DNA: TGTGCCAGCTCACCACGTTCGTATCTCTTAGACAGGGCGGAGACCCAGTACTTC
D gene: NA; V gene: TRBV14; clone size: NA; J gene: TRBJ1-1; CDR3 protein: CASSPRFLRTEAFF; CDR3 DNA: TGTGCCAGCAGCCCCCGATTCTTGCGCACTGAAGCTTTCTTT
D gene: NA; V gene: TRBV5-4; clone size: NA; J gene: TRBJ2-1; CDR3 protein: CASSNREHGSYNEQFF; CDR3 DNA: TGTGCCAGCAGCAACAGGGAACACGGCTCCTACAATGAGCAGTTCTTC
D gene: NA; V gene: TRBV5-4; clone size: few; J gene: TRBJ2-7; CDR3 protein: CASSSGTSYEQYF; CDR3 DNA: TGTGCCAGCAGCTCCGGGACGTCCTACGAGCAGTACTTC
D gene: TRBD1; V gene: TRBV19; clone size: NA; J gene: TRBJ2-7; CDR3 protein: CASSRRDRDYEQYF; CDR3 DNA: TGTGCCAGTAGTAGAAGAGACAGGGACTACGAGCAGTACTTC
D gene: NA; V gene: TRBV5-1; clone size: NA; J gene: TRBJ2-5; CDR3 protein: CASSSLTVQQETQYF; CDR3 DNA: TGCGCCAGCAGCTCTCTGACAGTGCAACAAGAGACCCAGTACTTC
D gene: NA; V gene: TRBV7-8; clone size: NA; J gene: TRBJ1-3; CDR3 protein: CASSRGTGSGNTIYF; CDR3 DNA: TGTGCCAGCAGCAGAGGGACGGGGTCTGGAAACACCATATATTTT
D gene: NA; V gene: TRBV6-6; clone size: NA; J gene: TRBJ1-1; CDR3 protein: CASSSGNTEAFF; CDR3 DNA: TGTGCCAGCAGTTCGGGGAACACTGAAGCTTTCTTT
D gene: NA; V gene: TRBV18; clone size: NA; J gene: TRBJ1-3; CDR3 protein: CASSPTESSGNTIYF; CDR3 DNA: TGTGCCAGCTCCCCGACCGAAAGCTCTGGAAACACCATATATTTT
D gene: NA; V gene: TRBV6-6; clone size: NA; J gene: TRBJ1-2; CDR3 protein: CASSGTPLEYGYTF; CDR3 DNA: TGTGCCAGCAGCGGGACCCCCCTGGAATATGGCTACACCTTC
D gene: NA; V gene: TRBV25-1; clone size: few; J gene: TRBJ2-7; CDR3 protein: CASSELGSTYEQYF; CDR3 DNA: TGTGCCAGCAGTGAATTGGGCAGCACCTACGAGCAGTACTTC
D gene: TRBD2; V gene: TRBV11-2; clone size: NA; J gene: TRBJ2-7; CDR3 protein: CASSPPGLARLGTYEQYF; CDR3 DNA: TGTGCCAGCAGCCCCCCAGGACTAGCTCGACTTGGGACCTACGAGCAGTACTTC
D gene: NA; V gene: TRBV7-8; clone size: NA; J gene: TRBJ2-1; CDR3 protein: CASSLEVLEQFF; CDR3 DNA: TGTGCCAGCAGCTTAGAGGTTTTGGAGCAGTTCTTC
D gene: TRBD1; V gene: TRBV28; clone size: NA; J gene: TRBJ2-7; CDR3 protein: CASSLRQGEQYF; CDR3 DNA: TGTGCCAGCAGTCTACGACAGGGGGAGCAGTACTTC
D gene: TRBD2; V gene: TRBV10-3; clone size: NA; J gene: TRBJ2-1; CDR3 protein: CATSSGGRSYNEQFF; CDR3 DNA: TGTGCCACCTCTAGCGGGGGGCGCTCCTACAATGAGCAGTTCTTC
D gene: NA; V gene: TRBV4-2; clone size: NA; J gene: TRBJ2-2; CDR3 protein: CASSQILREAGELFF; CDR3 DNA: TGTGCCAGCAGCCAAATCCTGAGAGAGGCCGGGGAGCTGTTTTTT
D gene: NA; V gene: TRBV28; clone size: NA; J gene: TRBJ1-3; CDR3 protein: CASRSDWSGNTIYF; CDR3 DNA: TGTGCCAGCCGGTCCGATTGGTCTGGAAACACCATATATTTT
D gene: NA; V gene: TRBV7-9; clone size: NA; J gene: TRBJ2-7; CDR3 protein: CASSLAGGLQQYF; CDR3 DNA: TGTGCCAGCAGCTTAGCGGGAGGCCTCCAGCAGTACTTC